The clone carrying this T cell receptor (beta chain) was seen repeatedly, ten times or more. This CDR3 region has 14 residues. Trimming took 4 bases from V and 5 from J, leaving 9 bases between them. In germline, CDR1 is ENHRY, CDR2 SYGVKD. Then a second PCR, running about 7 to 11 cycles, was carried out with a sample-barcoded 5' primer and a J-beta primer mix. Unique molecular identifiers of 12 random nucleotides labeled each cDNA. TCRdb analysed the 5' RACE reads with MiXCR anew, one entry per CDR3 protein. Counted here are 1.2 million to 1.5 million distinct CDR3 sequences, 35% to 45% occurring once; the ten biggest clones make up approximately 7.9%. The sample is drawn from a study of blood T cells in healthy people across ages.

The TCR originated in a young woman in good health. The rearrangement uses TRBV10-3 and TRBJ1-6; no clear D. The sequenced material came from blood. The CDR3 protein is CAISVSGNNSPLHF. CDR3 nucleotides: TGTGCCATCAGTGTCTCAGGAAATAATTCACCCCTCCACTTT.